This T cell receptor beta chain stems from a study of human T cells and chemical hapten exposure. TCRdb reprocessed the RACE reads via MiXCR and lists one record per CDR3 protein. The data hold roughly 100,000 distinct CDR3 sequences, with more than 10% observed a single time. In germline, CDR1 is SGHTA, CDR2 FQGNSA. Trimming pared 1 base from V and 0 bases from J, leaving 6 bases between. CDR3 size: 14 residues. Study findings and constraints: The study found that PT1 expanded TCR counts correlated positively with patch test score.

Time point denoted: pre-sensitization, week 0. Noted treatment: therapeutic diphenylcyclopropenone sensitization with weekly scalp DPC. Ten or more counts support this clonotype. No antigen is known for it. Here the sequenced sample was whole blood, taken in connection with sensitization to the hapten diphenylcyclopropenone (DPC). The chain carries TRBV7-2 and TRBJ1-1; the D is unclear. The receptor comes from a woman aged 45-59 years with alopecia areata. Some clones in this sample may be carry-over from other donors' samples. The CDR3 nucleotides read TGTGCCAGCAGCTTAGGCAGGATGAACACTGAAGCTTTCTTT. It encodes CASSLGRMNTEAFF.